This passage covers 27 T cell receptor beta chains from one sample sequenced in a study of shared clonotypes between healthy human individuals. Sequenced by immunoSEQ multiplex PCR; TCRdb stores in-frame clones only, minus some. In the table there are over a million clones, about 98.5% of which are singletons. The sample was naive CD4+ T cells sorted from blood. As to subset: CD45RA+ positively selected. The source is a man aged 25-45 years in good health.

V is TRBV5-1 and J is TRBJ2-3; D gene ambiguous. The CDR3 covers 15 residues. V was cut by 4 bases and J by 0 bases, with 12 bases left in between. The germline V gene has CDR1 SGHRS and CDR2 YFSETQ. The CDR3 reads CASSTVRSSTDTQYF. DNA of the CDR3: TGCGCCAGCAGCACGGTCAGGTCTAGCACAGATACGCAGTATTTT.

This clone was found once. The chain is built from TRBV2 and TRBJ2-1; 11 bases line up with TRBD2. This CDR3 is 16 amino acids long. The germline V gene has CDR1 SNHLY and CDR2 FYNNEI. The V gene end was trimmed by 0 bases and the J gene end by 12 bases; junction bases not matched to a gene: 10. Written as DNA, the CDR3 is TGTGCCAGCAGTGAAGCGATAGTAGCGGGAGGGGTAGGGCAGTTCTTC. It yields the protein CASSEAIVAGGVGQFF.

On this clone: Other nucleotide sequences from this sample produce the same CDR3. This sequence joins TRBV20-1 and TRBJ2-5, with D hard to call. The CDR3 loop spans 11 amino acids. Germline V gene data show CDR1 as DFQATT and CDR2 as SNEGSKA (reference sequence). V was cut by 1 base and J by 5 bases, with 5 bases left in between. The CDR3 DNA sequence: TGCAGTGCTAGAGGTAGTGAGACCCAGTACTTC. Translation gives CSARGSETQYF.

This clone appeared once. The chain is built from TRBV7-7 and TRBJ2-3; no definite D call. Germline V gene sequence: CDR1 SSHAT, CDR2 FNYEAQ (reference sequence). Trimming removed 5 bases from V and 0 bases from J, with 6 bases in between. The CDR3 spans 13 residues. For the CDR3, the DNA is TGTGCCAGCAGCAAACGGAGCACAGATACGCAGTATTTT. Translation: CASSKRSTDTQYF. The full variable domain, its missing parts supplied by reference TRBV7-7 and TRBJ2-3, is GAGVSQSPRYKVTKRGQDVTLRCDPISSHATLYWYQQALGQGPEFLTYFNYEAQPDKSGLPSDRFSAERPEGSISTLTIQRTEQRDSAMYRCASSKRSTDTQYFGPGTRLTVL.

The CDR3 loop reads CASLDRGNTGELFF. Here the CDR3 DNA reads TGTGCCAGTTTGGACAGGGGGAACACCGGGGAGCTGTTTTTT. V usage is TRBV19 and J usage is TRBJ2-2, with 9 bases identical to TRBD1. Germline CDR1 reads LNHDA; CDR2 reads SQIVND (reference sequence). CDR3 length equals 14 residues. The ends lost 8 bases at V and 1 base at J; junction bases unmatched: 2.

This chain joins TRBV29-1 and TRBJ2-7, with D maybe TRBD1 (5 bases). The CDR3 contains 13 residues. The V end was cut by 5 bases, the J end by 2 bases, with 13 bases between. Per germline, CDR1 SQVTM and CDR2 ANQGSEA. The CDR3 sequence: CSVMWGLTYEQYF. CDR3 DNA sequence: TGCAGCGTTATGTGGGGCCTAACCTACGAGCAGTACTTC.

The V call is TRBV6-1, the J call TRBJ2-7; the D call may be TRBD1 or TRBD2 (5 bases each). Germline V gene sequence: CDR1 MNHNS, CDR2 SASEGT. The CDR3 totals 15 residues. V lost 7 bases, J lost 2 bases, and 18 bases lay in between. CDR3 loop: CASTQEWGYTYEQYF. Written as DNA, the CDR3 is TGTGCCAGCACCCAAGAGTGGGGGTATACCTACGAGCAGTACTTC.

The gene calls are TRBV7-9 and TRBJ2-1, with D perhaps given as TRBD1 or TRBD2 (5 bases each). Germline loops: CDR1 SEHNR, CDR2 FQNEAQ (reference sequence). The V end was cut by 5 bases, the J end by 0 bases, with 17 bases between. This CDR3 has 17 amino acids. Written as DNA, the CDR3 is TGTGCCAGCAGCCCCCAGAGGGGTTTAAGCTCCTACAATGAGCAGTTCTTC. It is translated as CASSPQRGLSSYNEQFF.

Turning to this clone: This specimen includes other DNA sequences encoding the same CDR3. This chain connects TRBV5-1 to TRBJ2-3, with TRBD2 identical over 10 bases. The germline CDR1 and CDR2 sequences are SGHRS and YFSETQ. The CDR3 runs to 16 residues. V lost 0 bases, J lost 4 bases, and 5 bases stayed unmatched. CDR3 DNA sequence: TGCGCCAGCAGCTTGGCGGCTAGCGGGAGTTCAGATACGCAGTATTTT. This translates into CASSLAASGSSDTQYF.

The rearrangement uses TRBV7-2 and TRBJ2-7; 10 nucleotides line up with TRBD2. The CDR3 runs 16 residues. Trimming cost V 5 bases and J 0 bases; bases outside gene matches: 7. Per germline, CDR1 SGHTA and CDR2 FQGNSA. CDR3 region: CASSRSTSGNSYEQYF. The CDR3 bases are TGTGCCAGCAGCCGCTCAACTAGCGGGAACTCCTACGAGCAGTACTTC.

The V gene is TRBV4-1, the J gene TRBJ2-4; TRBD1 might be the D (5 bases). Germline-derived CDR1 and CDR2 are MGHRA and YSYEKL. Deletions cut 6 bases from V and 4 bases from J, with 10 bases between. This CDR3 region has 13 residues. In DNA, the CDR3 is TGCGCCAGCAGTACGACAGATAAAAACATTCAGTACTTC. Translation: CASSTTDKNIQYF.

Note on this clone: In the same sample, other DNA sequences code for this CDR3. The chain has TRBV28 and TRBJ1-2, with D perhaps TRBD1 (5 bases). CDR1 is MDHEN, CDR2 SYDVKM, per germline. This CDR3 has 13 amino acids. V lost 1 base to trimming and J lost 5 bases, with 8 bases between them. CDR3 DNA: TGTGCCAGCAGTTTATTGGGGGTTTATGGCTACACCTTC. This encodes CASSLLGVYGYTF.

The chain combines TRBV6-5 with TRBJ2-7; D is unclear. Per germline, CDR1 MNHEY and CDR2 SVGAGI. V shed 1 base and J shed 3 bases, with 7 bases lying between them. There are 13 residues in the CDR3. In DNA, the CDR3 is TGTGCCAGCAGTTACTTGCCCAGCTACGAGCAGTACTTC. Translation gives CASSYLPSYEQYF.

The rearrangement uses TRBV4-1 and TRBJ2-2; D gene ambiguous. Trimming shortened V by 4 bases and J by 4 bases, and 10 bases separated the two germline ends. The CDR3 totals 14 residues. Germline values: CDR1 MGHRA, CDR2 YSYEKL. CDR3 in DNA: TGCGCCAGCAGCCTGGAACAATCCACCGGGGAGCTGTTTTTT. Encoded protein: CASSLEQSTGELFF.

V is TRBV28 and J is TRBJ2-7; D unclear. The V gene lost 2 bases and the J gene lost 6 bases, with 8 bases spanning the gap. Germline loops: CDR1 MDHEN, CDR2 SYDVKM. The CDR3 is made up of 12 amino acids. The DNA for the CDR3 is TGTGCCAGCAGTTTACCCGCTTCCGAGCAGTACTTC. Translating gives CASSLPASEQYF.

The gene calls are TRBV5-1 and TRBJ2-1; 10 nucleotides line up with TRBD1. From germline, CDR1 is SGHRS and CDR2 YFSETQ. V gave up 5 bases and J gave up 6 bases; unmatched junction bases: 8. The CDR3 spans 15 residues. CDR3 region: CASSSGTGEPNEQFF. DNA of the CDR3: TGCGCCAGCAGTTCCGGGACAGGGGAGCCCAATGAGCAGTTCTTC.

V gene TRBV11-2 combines with J gene TRBJ2-7, with TRBD2 as a possible D gene (5 bases). Germline assignment: CDR1 SGHAT and CDR2 FQNNGV. Deletions cut 5 bases from V and 3 bases from J, with 14 bases between. This CDR3 is built from 14 residues. The CDR3 protein is CASSQRAGIYEQYF. In DNA, the CDR3 is TGTGCCAGCAGCCAACGGGCCGGGATCTACGAGCAGTACTTC.

The V call is TRBV5-1, the J call TRBJ2-7; 7 positions match TRBD2. Germline V CDR1 and CDR2: SGHRS, YFSETQ. The CDR3 extends over 14 amino acids. V lost 4 bases, J lost 4 bases, and 8 bases stayed unmatched. CDR3 nucleotide sequence: TGCGCCAGCAGCGCGACAGCGGGAAATTACGAGCAGTACTTC. Translation gives CASSATAGNYEQYF.

V usage is TRBV5-4 and J usage is TRBJ2-1; 7 bases line up with TRBD2. V lost 1 base and J lost 3; bases outside the gene matches: 4. The CDR3 totals 15 residues. Germline loops: CDR1 SGHNT, CDR2 YYREEE (reference sequence). As DNA, the CDR3 is TGTGCCAGCAGCTTGAGGGCTAGCGGCTACAATGAGCAGTTCTTC. Amino acids: CASSLRASGYNEQFF.

The chain couples TRBV11-2 to TRBJ1-5; D unresolved. This CDR3 is built from 14 residues. The V gene's germline CDR1 is SGHAT and CDR2 FQNNGV. Trimming removed 0 bases at V and 1 base at J, with 4 bases between. CDR3 residues: CASSLDGSNQPQHF. The DNA of the CDR3 is TGTGCCAGCAGCTTAGACGGAAGCAATCAGCCCCAGCATTTT.

This chain uses TRBV7-2 with TRBJ2-4, with D perhaps TRBD1 or TRBD2 (5 bases each). Germline assignment: CDR1 SGHTA and CDR2 FQGNSA. The CDR3 contains 18 residues. Trimming removed 7 bases at V and 0 bases at J, with 22 bases between. In DNA, the CDR3 is TGTGCCAGCAACTGGGCTAGTGGGGACCGCGGAGCCAAAAACATTCAGTACTTC. It yields the protein CASNWASGDRGAKNIQYF.

J is TRBJ2-1 and V is TRBV5-1; D is undetermined. Germline V gene sequence: CDR1 SGHRS, CDR2 YFSETQ. V was pared by 5 bases and J by 2 bases, with 8 bases between. The CDR3 is 13 residues long. The CDR3 DNA follows: TGCGCCAGCAGTTACGAAACCTACAATGAGCAGTTCTTC. Translated, it gives CASSYETYNEQFF.

The chain uses TRBV5-4 and TRBJ2-7; D assignment may be TRBD1 or TRBD2 (5 bases each). The CDR3 is 15 residues long. Between the trimmed V and J ends, which lost 4 bases and 0 bases, there was a span of 14 bases. Germline CDR1 and CDR2: SGHNT and YYREEE (reference sequence). CDR3 loop: CASSTGPLSSYEQYF. The DNA for the CDR3 is TGTGCCAGCAGCACGGGACCCCTCAGCTCCTACGAGCAGTACTTC.

The chain employs TRBV5-1 and TRBJ1-2; no firm D call. CDR3 length: 13 amino acids. V was clipped by 0 bases and J by 4 bases, with 7 bases between them. The germline CDR1 and CDR2 sequences are SGHRS and YFSETQ. The CDR3 loop reads CASSLEPGYGYTF. DNA for the CDR3: TGCGCCAGCAGCTTGGAACCGGGCTATGGCTACACCTTC. Full variable domain (missing parts from reference TRBV5-1 and TRBJ1-2): KAGVTQTPRYLIKTRGQQVTLSCSPISGHRSVSWYQQTPGQGLQFLFEYFSETQRNKGNFPGRFSGRQFSNSRSEMNVSTLELGDSALYLCASSLEPGYGYTFGSGTRLTVV.

The chain links TRBV29-1 to TRBJ1-1, with D perhaps matching TRBD1 (5 bases). V shed 0 bases and J shed 1 base, with 9 bases lying between them. Germline V gene data show CDR1 as SQVTM and CDR2 as ANQGSEA. The CDR3 loop spans 14 amino acids. CDR3 protein: CSVEEQGRNTEAFF. CDR3 DNA sequence: TGCAGCGTTGAAGAGCAGGGCCGGAACACTGAAGCTTTCTTT.

The rearrangement joins TRBV29-1 to TRBJ2-1; D not certain. The CDR3 extends over 17 amino acids. Trimming removed 7 bases from V and 9 bases from J, with 31 bases in between. The germline V gene encodes CDR1 SQVTM and CDR2 ANQGSEA. The CDR3 bases are TGCAGCGCCTTGACTTGGGCCGTCCCGCGCACCACCGGTGAGCAGTTCTTC. It encodes CSALTWAVPRTTGEQFF.

CDR3 in DNA: TGCGCCAGCAGCCGTACCCTGTCGGGGGCCACAGATACGCAGTATTTT. Amino acids: CASSRTLSGATDTQYF. The rearrangement uses TRBV4-3 and TRBJ2-3, with D possibly called TRBD1 or TRBD2 (6 bases each). Germline CDR1 reads LGHNA; CDR2 reads YSLEER. Trimming removed 4 bases from V and 2 bases from J, with 16 bases in between. The CDR3 runs 16 residues.